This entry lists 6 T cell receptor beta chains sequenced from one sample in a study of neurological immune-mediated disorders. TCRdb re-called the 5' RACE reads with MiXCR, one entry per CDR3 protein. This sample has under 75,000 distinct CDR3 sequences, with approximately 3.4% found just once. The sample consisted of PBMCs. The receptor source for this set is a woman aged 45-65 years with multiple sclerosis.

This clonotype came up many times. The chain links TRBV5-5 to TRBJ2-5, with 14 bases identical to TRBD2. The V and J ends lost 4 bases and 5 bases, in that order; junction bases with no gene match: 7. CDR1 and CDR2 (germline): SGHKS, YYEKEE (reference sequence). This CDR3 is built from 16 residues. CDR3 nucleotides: TGTGCCAGCAGCCTAGGGACTAGCGGGAGTGGGGAGACCCAGTACTTC. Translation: CASSLGTSGSGETQYF. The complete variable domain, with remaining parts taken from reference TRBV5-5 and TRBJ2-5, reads DAGVTQSPTHLIKTRGQQVTLRCSPISGHKSVSWYQQVLGQGPQFIFQYYEKEERGRGNFPDRFSARQFPNYSSELNVNALLLGDSALYLCASSLGTSGSGETQYFGPGTRLLVL.

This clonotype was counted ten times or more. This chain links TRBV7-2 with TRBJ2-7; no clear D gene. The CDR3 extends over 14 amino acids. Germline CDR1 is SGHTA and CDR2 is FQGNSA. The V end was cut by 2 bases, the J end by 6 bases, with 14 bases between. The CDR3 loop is CASSLLVSIGEQYF. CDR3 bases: TGTGCCAGCAGCTTACTTGTCAGTATAGGCGAGCAGTACTTC.

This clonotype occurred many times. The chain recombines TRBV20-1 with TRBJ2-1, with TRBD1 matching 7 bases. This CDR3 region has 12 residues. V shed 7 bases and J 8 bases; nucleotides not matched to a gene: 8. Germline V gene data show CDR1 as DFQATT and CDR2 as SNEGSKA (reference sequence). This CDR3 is CSVTQGKDEQFF. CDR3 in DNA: TGCAGTGTCACACAGGGGAAGGATGAGCAGTTCTTC.

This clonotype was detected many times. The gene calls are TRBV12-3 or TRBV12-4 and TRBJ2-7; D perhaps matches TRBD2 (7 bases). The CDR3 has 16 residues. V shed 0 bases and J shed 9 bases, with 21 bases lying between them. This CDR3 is CASSLALLGGAQGQYF. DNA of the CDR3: TGTGCCAGCAGTTTAGCCTTACTTGGGGGGGCGCAGGGGCAGTACTTC.

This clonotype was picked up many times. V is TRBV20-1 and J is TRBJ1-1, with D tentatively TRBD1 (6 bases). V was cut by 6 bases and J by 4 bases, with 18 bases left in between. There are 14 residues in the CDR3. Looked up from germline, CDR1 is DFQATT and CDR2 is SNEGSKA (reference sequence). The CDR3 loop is CSATGTIMSTEAFF. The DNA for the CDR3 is TGCAGTGCCACCGGGACAATTATGAGCACTGAAGCTTTCTTT.

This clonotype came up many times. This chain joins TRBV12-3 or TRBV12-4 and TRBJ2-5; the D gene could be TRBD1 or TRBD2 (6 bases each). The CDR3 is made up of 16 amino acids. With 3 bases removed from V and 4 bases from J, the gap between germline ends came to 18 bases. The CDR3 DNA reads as TGTGCCAGCAGTTTTTCTCCGGGGGCCGGGGTAGAGACCCAGTACTTC. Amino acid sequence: CASSFSPGAGVETQYF.